This TCR beta chain came from a study of OX40 agonist ivuxolimab in advanced cancers. About the research overall: The mean age was about 57 years, ranging from 23 to 79, with more than 70% of participants male. Prior checkpoint blockade (anti-PD-1, anti-PD-L1 or anti-CTLA-4) was permitted; approximately 44% had it.

Samples were taken at baseline and on day 1 of cycles 4 and 7. Notes on this clone: Its antigen is not identified. Different DNA sequences within this sample yield the same CDR3.

The study's findings and limits: Average numbers of expanded clones were greater in CD8+ T cells than in CD4+.

Repertoires were generated with immunoSEQ multiplex PCR, while TCRdb's copy carries only in-frame clones and drops some. The sample consists of about 60,000 clones, approximately 91% of them appearing once. Specimen: CD4+ or CD8+ T cells sorted from blood, collected in a trial of the OX40 agonist ivuxolimab. This sequence originates from an adult with an advanced solid tumor such as melanoma, head and neck, liver or kidney cancer.

The CDR3 coding sequence is TGCAGCGTGGGACAGGTAGCCTACGAGCAGTACTTC. It specifies CSVGQVAYEQYF. The V call is TRBV29-1, the J call TRBJ2-7; TRBD1 matches 8 bases. The CDR3 has 12 residues. Unmatched junction bases numbered 3, after V lost 6 bases and J lost 2 bases. Germline V gives CDR1 SQVTM, CDR2 ANQGSEA.